The 12 T cell receptor beta chains below all came from one sample that was sequenced in a study of blood T cell repertoires in COVID-19. The data were produced by immunoSEQ multiplex PCR, yet TCRdb's version contains in-frame clones alone and is incomplete. Here the sample spans tens of thousands of clones, 82% being singletons. Sequenced material: peripheral blood. The source of these receptors is a man between 60 and 70 years old with acute or convalescent COVID-19.

This clone was recorded only once. V and J are TRBV4-3 and TRBJ1-1, with D possibly TRBD1 on 5 matching bases. Germline CDR1 is LGHNA and CDR2 is YSLEER. V was clipped by 1 base and J by 0 bases, with 12 bases between them. The CDR3 totals 16 residues. CDR3 in amino acids: CASSQGSRGMNTEAFF. The CDR3 DNA sequence: TGCGCCAGCAGCCAAGGCAGTAGGGGCATGAACACTGAAGCTTTCTTT.

This clone was found once. This chain connects TRBV7-9 to TRBJ1-2, with TRBD1 as a possible D gene (6 bases). This CDR3 comprises 13 residues. V lost 4 bases and J lost 1, with 7 bases in between. Germline V gene sequence: CDR1 SEHNR, CDR2 FQNEAQ (reference sequence). The chain's CDR3 is CASSSDSNYGYTF. The CDR3 DNA sequence: TGTGCCAGCAGCTCGGACAGTAACTATGGCTACACCTTC.

The count of this clone is one. The chain combines TRBV10-3 with TRBJ1-6, with 7 positions matching TRBD1. V dropped 6 bases and J dropped 8; count of bases not matched to a gene: 7. Per germline, CDR1 ENHRY and CDR2 SYGVKD. This CDR3 spans 14 amino acids. The CDR3 bases are TGTGCCATCAGACCGACAGGGAGCGATTCACCCCTCCACTTT. Amino acid sequence: CAIRPTGSDSPLHF.

The rearrangement links TRBV7-2 to TRBJ1-3, with 11 bases that match TRBD1. This CDR3 is built from 16 residues. The germline V gene has CDR1 SGHTA and CDR2 FQGNSA. Trimming at V came to 4 bases and at J to 4 bases, leaving 6 bases not matched to a gene. Here the CDR3 reads CASSSGGTGGGNTIYF. The CDR3, as DNA: TGTGCCAGCAGCTCAGGGGGGACAGGGGGAGGAAACACCATATATTTT.

CDR3 residues: CASSVTGEGSTEAFF. The CDR3 DNA is TGTGCCAGCAGCGTAACAGGGGAAGGTTCCACTGAAGCTTTCTTT. This chain uses TRBV9 with TRBJ1-1; 7 bases fit TRBD1. CDR1 and CDR2 (germline): SGDLS, YYNGEE. This CDR3 is 15 amino acids long. Losses at the gene ends were 1 base for V and 4 bases for J; bases not matched to a gene: 7.

The V call is TRBV19, the J call TRBJ2-2; D gene ambiguous. The length of the CDR3 is 15 residues. V lost 0 bases to trimming and J lost 4 bases, with 9 bases between them. Germline CDR1 and CDR2: LNHDA and SQIVND (reference sequence). The CDR3, as DNA: TGTGCCAGTAGTATAGAGGCTAGAAGCACCGGGGAGCTGTTTTTT. It specifies CASSIEARSTGELFF.

This clone has just a few counts. The CDR3 here is CASSEQDSGELFF. For the CDR3, the DNA is TGTGCCAGCAGCGAACAGGATAGCGGGGAGCTGTTTTTT. The chain recombines TRBV9 with TRBJ2-2; tentatively, D is TRBD1 (5 bases). V shed 3 bases and J shed 7 bases, with 10 bases lying between them. Germline V gene sequence: CDR1 SGDLS, CDR2 YYNGEE. The CDR3 runs 13 residues.

This clone has only a few counts. The chain employs TRBV15 and TRBJ2-2; 7 bases map to TRBD1. This CDR3 has 16 amino acids. Germline V gene lookup returns CDR1 LNHNV and CDR2 YYDKDF (reference sequence). V trimming: 4 bases; J trimming: 4 bases; junction bases outside the gene matches: 9. The CDR3 loop reads CATSKPGQIVTGELFF. The CDR3 nucleotides read TGTGCCACCAGCAAACCGGGACAGATCGTCACCGGGGAGCTGTTTTTT.

CDR3 loop: CASTPPPSKTGIGDTQYF. The CDR3 coding sequence is TGTGCCAGCACCCCCCCTCCGTCGAAGACGGGGATTGGAGATACGCAGTATTTT. This chain links TRBV25-1 with TRBJ2-3, with a possible D match to TRBD2 (5 bases). Trimming took 7 bases from V and 5 from J, leaving 28 bases between them. Per germline, CDR1 MGHDK and CDR2 SYGVNS. There are 18 residues in the CDR3.

This chain links TRBV3-1 (or the pseudogene TRBV3-2) with TRBJ1-5; perhaps TRBD1 as D (5 bases). Germline CDR1 reads LGHDT; CDR2 reads YNNKEL (reference sequence). V lost 2 bases and J lost 8, with 13 bases in between. The CDR3 loop spans 14 amino acids. The DNA of the CDR3 is TGTGCCAGCAGCCAACGACAGTGGGGCGAGCCCCAGCATTTT. Amino acids: CASSQRQWGEPQHF.

This clone is a singleton in its sample. V and J are TRBV28 and TRBJ2-3; the match to TRBD1 covers 8 bases. The CDR3 is 13 amino acids. The ends lost 8 bases at V and 1 base at J; junction bases unmatched: 2. From germline, CDR1 is MDHEN and CDR2 SYDVKM. The CDR3 DNA reads TGTGCCAGCTTGGGACAGGGCACAGATACGCAGTATTTT. This sequence encodes CASLGQGTDTQYF.

This chain links TRBV5-1 with TRBJ1-1, with D tentatively TRBD1 (6 bases). This CDR3 has 15 amino acids. The germline CDR1 and CDR2 sequences are SGHRS and YFSETQ. Trimming cost V 0 bases and J 3 bases, with 12 bases left between them. CDR3 nucleotides: TGCGCCAGCAGCTTGGCTACAGGGCTGTACACTGAAGCTTTCTTT. Amino acid sequence: CASSLATGLYTEAFF.